This TCR beta chain comes out of a study of cytomegalovirus exposure and HLA in healthy donors. Germline assignment: CDR1 SGHNT and CDR2 YYREEE (reference sequence). Deletions cut 0 bases from V and 2 bases from J, with 8 bases between. The CDR3 is made up of 14 amino acids. Primers included in the PCR were 60 Vbeta and 13 Jbeta primers. Data came from immunoSEQ multiplex PCR; TCRdb stores just in-frame clones and leaves some out. Of some 150,000 clones in the sample, over 70% were seen once. The sequencing input was PBMCs. The chain has TRBV5-4 and TRBJ1-1; no reliable D call. The sequence came from a male donor in good health and CMV-seronegative. Here the CDR3 reads CASSLVVGNTEAFF. The CDR3 coding sequence is TGTGCCAGCAGCTTGGTGGTGGGCAACACTGAAGCTTTCTTT. Using reference TRBV5-4 and TRBJ1-1 for the parts outside the CDR3, the full variable domain is ETGVTQSPTHLIKTRGQQVTLRCSSQSGHNTVSWYQQALGQGPQFIFQYYREEENGRGNFPPRFSGLQFPNYSSELNVNALELDDSALYLCASSLVVGNTEAFFGQGTRLTVV.